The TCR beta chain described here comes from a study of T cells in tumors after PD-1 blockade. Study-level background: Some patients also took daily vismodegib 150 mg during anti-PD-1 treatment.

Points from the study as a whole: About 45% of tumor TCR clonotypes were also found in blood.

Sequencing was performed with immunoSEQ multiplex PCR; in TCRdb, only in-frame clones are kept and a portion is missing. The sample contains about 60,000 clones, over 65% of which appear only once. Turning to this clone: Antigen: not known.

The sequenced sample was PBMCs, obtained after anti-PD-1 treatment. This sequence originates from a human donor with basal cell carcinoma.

The CDR3 sequence is CASSSPKQGDTGELFF. The CDR3, as DNA: TGTGCCAGCAGCTCTCCCAAACAGGGGGACACCGGGGAGCTGTTTTTT. V usage is TRBV5-6 and J usage is TRBJ2-2, with TRBD1 identical over 8 bases. V lost 3 bases and J lost 3; bases outside the gene matches: 7. Germline assignment: CDR1 SGHDT and CDR2 YYEEEE. The CDR3 is made up of 16 amino acids.